This TCR beta chain appears in the sequencing data of a study of blood T cell repertoires in COVID-19. Study-wide background: Sites in the United States, Italy and Spain provided acute and convalescent COVID-19 samples. T cells, B-cell-depleted T cells, or PBMCs supplied cDNA or gDNA.

CDR3 length: 13 amino acids. The germline gives CDR1 SEHNR, CDR2 FQNEAQ (reference sequence). Trimming shortened V by 2 bases and J by 1 base, and 5 bases separated the two germline ends. Original processing notes: How many nucleated cells were present was estimated from reference gene primer amplification. Repertoires were generated with immunoSEQ multiplex PCR, while TCRdb's copy carries only in-frame clones and drops some. The DNA gave D and trimming, while V, J and clone size come from that table. Among about 150,000 clones, 70% to 90% were seen once, and the ten largest hold around 8%. Patients in Seattle were enrolled during active infection, then followed longitudinally.

The gene calls are TRBV7-9 and TRBJ1-1, with D uncertain. Sample: peripheral blood. The receptor was isolated from a woman aged 55-69 years with COVID-19, enrolled during active disease. The CDR3 sequence: CASSLTRNTEAFF. CDR3 bases: TGTGCCAGCAGCTTAACAAGGAACACTGAAGCTTTCTTT. Using reference TRBV7-9 and TRBJ1-1 for the parts outside the CDR3, the full variable domain is DTGVSQNPRHKITKRGQNVTFRCDPISEHNRLYWYRQTLGQGPEFLTYFQNEAQLEKSRLLSDRFSAERPKGSFSTLEIQRTEQGDSAMYLCASSLTRNTEAFFGQGTRLTVV.